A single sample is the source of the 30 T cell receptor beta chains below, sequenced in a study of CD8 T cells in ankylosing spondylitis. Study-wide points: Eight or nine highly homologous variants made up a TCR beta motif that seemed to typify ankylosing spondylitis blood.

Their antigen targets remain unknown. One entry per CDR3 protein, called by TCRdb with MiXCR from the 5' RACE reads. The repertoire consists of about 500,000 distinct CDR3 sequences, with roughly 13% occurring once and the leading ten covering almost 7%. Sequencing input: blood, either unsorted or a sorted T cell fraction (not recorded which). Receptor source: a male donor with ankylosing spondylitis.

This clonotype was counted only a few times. The CDR3 is CATSDPGQGFEETQYF. The DNA of the CDR3 is TGTGCCACCAGTGACCCGGGACAGGGGTTTGAAGAGACCCAGTACTTC. The chain carries TRBV24-1 and TRBJ2-5, with 10 nucleotides matching TRBD1. This CDR3 region has 16 residues. Germline V gene lookup returns CDR1 KGHDR and CDR2 SFDVKD. V dropped 4 bases and J dropped 3; count of bases not matched to a gene: 7.

The CDR3 reads CASTQRAGGRETQYF. The CDR3 region has the DNA TGTGCCAGCACCCAACGGGCTGGGGGCCGGGAGACCCAGTACTTC. The genes are TRBV7-2 and TRBJ2-5; weak D call: TRBD1 (6 bases). This CDR3 has 15 amino acids. The V gene lost 7 bases and the J gene lost 5 bases, with 20 bases spanning the gap. CDR1 SGHTA and CDR2 FQGNSA come from the germline V gene.

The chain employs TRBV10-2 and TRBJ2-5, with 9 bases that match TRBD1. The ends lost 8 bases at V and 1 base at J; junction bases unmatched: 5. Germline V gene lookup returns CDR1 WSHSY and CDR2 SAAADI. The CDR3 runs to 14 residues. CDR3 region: CASEYRGLQETQYF. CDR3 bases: TGCGCCAGCGAGTACAGGGGGCTCCAAGAGACCCAGTACTTC.

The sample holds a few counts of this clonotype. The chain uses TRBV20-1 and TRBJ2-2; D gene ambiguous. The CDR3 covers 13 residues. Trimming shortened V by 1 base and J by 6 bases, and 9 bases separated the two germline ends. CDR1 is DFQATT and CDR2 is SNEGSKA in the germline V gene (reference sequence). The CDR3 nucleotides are TGCAGTGCTAGAGTATTTGGAGCCGGGGAGCTGTTTTTT. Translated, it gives CSARVFGAGELFF.

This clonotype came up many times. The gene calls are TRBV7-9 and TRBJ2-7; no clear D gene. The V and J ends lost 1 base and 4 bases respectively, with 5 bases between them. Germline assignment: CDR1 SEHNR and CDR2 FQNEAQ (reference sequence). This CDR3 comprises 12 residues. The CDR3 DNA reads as TGTGCCAGCAGCTTAGTTCGGTACGAGCAGTACTTC. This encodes CASSLVRYEQYF.

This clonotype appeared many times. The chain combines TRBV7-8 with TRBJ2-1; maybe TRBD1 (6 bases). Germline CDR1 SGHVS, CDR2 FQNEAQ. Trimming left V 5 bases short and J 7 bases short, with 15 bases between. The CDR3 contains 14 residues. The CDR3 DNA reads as TGTGCCAGCAGCCCCGGGACATTAAGGAATGAGCAGTTCTTC. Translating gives CASSPGTLRNEQFF.

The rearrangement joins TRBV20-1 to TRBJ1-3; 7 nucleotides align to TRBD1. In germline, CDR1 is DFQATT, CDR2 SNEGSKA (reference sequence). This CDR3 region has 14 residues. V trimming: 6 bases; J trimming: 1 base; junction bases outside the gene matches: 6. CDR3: CSAPDRTSGNTIYF. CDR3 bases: TGCAGTGCCCCGGACAGGACGTCTGGAAACACCATATATTTT.

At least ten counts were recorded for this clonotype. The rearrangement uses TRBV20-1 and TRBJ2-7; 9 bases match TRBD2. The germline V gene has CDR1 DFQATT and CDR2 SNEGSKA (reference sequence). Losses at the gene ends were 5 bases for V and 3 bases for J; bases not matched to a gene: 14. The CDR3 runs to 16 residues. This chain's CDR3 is CSALGTTGLADYEQYF. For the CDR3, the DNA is TGCAGTGCTTTAGGCACCACGGGACTAGCTGACTACGAGCAGTACTTC.

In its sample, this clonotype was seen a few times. This CDR3 reads CASSYGQSWTQYF. The CDR3 DNA follows: TGTGCCAGCAGTTACGGACAGTCGTGGACCCAGTACTTC. The V call is TRBV3-1, the J call TRBJ2-5; D might be TRBD1 (6 bases). The germline V gene has CDR1 LGHDT and CDR2 YNNKEL (reference sequence). The CDR3 has 13 residues. V lost 6 bases to trimming and J lost 7 bases, with 15 bases between them.

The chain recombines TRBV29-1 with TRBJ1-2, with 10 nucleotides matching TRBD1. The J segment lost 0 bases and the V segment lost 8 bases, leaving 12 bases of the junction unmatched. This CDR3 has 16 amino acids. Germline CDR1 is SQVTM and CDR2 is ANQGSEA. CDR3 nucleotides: TGCAGCTACCGACAGGGGGCCGTATCCACTAACTATGGCTACACCTTC. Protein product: CSYRQGAVSTNYGYTF. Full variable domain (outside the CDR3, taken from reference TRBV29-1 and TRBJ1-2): SAVISQKPSRDICQRGTSLTIQCQVDSQVTMMFWYRQQPGQSLTLIATANQGSEATYESGFVIDKFPISRPNLTFSTLTVSNMSPEDSSIYLCSYRQGAVSTNYGYTFGSGTRLTVV.

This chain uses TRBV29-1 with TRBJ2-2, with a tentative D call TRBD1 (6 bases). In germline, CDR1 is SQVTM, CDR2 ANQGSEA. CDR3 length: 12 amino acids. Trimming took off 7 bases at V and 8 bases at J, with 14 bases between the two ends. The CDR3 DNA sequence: TGCAGCGGGACAGTTGCGATGGGGGAGCTGTTTTTT. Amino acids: CSGTVAMGELFF.

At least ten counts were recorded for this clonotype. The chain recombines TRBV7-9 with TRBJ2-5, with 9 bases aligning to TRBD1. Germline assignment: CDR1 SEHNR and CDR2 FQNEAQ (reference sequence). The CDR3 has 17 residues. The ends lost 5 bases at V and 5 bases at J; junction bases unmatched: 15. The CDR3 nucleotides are TGTGCCAGCAGCCGAGCCGTCCAACAGGGGGCAGGGGAGACCCAGTACTTC. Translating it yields CASSRAVQQGAGETQYF.

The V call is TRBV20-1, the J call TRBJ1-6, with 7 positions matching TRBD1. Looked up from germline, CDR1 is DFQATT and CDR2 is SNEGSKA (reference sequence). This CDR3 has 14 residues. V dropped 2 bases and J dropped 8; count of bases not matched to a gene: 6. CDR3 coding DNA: TGCAGTGCTAGAACACAGGGGACGGATTCACCCCTCCACTTT. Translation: CSARTQGTDSPLHF.

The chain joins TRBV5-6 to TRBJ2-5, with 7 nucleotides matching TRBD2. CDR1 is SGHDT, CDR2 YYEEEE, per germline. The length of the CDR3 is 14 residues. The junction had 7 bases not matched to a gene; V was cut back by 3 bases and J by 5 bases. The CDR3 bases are TGTGCCAGCAGCTCAATGACCGGGGGGGAGACCCAGTACTTC. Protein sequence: CASSSMTGGETQYF.

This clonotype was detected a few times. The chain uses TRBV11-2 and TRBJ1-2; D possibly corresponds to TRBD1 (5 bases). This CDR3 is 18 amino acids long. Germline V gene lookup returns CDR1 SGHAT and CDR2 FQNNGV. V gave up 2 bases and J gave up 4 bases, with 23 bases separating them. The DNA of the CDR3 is TGTGCCAGCAGCTTAAATCAGGTGACAGCGCAGAGAGGCTATGGCTACACCTTC. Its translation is CASSLNQVTAQRGYGYTF.

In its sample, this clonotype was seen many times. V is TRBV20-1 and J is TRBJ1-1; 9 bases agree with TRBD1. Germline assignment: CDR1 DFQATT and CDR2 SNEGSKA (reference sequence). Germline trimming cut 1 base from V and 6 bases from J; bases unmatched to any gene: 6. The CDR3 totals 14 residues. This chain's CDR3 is CSARGQGGGAEAFF. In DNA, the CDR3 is TGCAGTGCTAGAGGACAGGGGGGCGGTGCTGAAGCTTTCTTT.

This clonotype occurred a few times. The CDR3: CASTGGQGAIYGYTF. In DNA, the CDR3 is TGTGCCAGCACTGGCGGACAGGGGGCTATCTATGGCTACACCTTC. V usage is TRBV2 and J usage is TRBJ1-2, with TRBD1 identical over 11 bases. This CDR3 spans 15 amino acids. J was trimmed by 4 bases and V by 7 bases; bases with no gene match: 8. CDR1 and CDR2 (germline): SNHLY, FYNNEI.

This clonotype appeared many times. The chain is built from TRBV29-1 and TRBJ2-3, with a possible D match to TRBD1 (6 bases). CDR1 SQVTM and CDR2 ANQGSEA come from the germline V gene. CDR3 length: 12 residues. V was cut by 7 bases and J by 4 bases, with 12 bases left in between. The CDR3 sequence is CSGTGSADTQYF. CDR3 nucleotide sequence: TGCAGCGGAACAGGGTCGGCAGATACGCAGTATTTT.

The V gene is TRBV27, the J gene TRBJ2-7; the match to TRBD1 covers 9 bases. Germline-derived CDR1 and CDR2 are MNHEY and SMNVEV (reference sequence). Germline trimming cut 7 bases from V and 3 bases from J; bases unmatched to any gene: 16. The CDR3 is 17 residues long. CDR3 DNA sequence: TGTGCCAGCATCCCGAAACAGGGGGCGCTTACTTACTACGAGCAGTACGTC. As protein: CASIPKQGALTYYEQYV.

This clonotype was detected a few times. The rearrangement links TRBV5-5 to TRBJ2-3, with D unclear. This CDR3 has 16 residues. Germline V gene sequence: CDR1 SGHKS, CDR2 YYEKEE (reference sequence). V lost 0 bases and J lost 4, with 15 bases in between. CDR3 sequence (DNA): TGTGCCAGCAGCTTGGAGGGCCGAGATGGGGCAGATACGCAGTATTTT. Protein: CASSLEGRDGADTQYF. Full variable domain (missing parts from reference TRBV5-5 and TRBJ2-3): DAGVTQSPTHLIKTRGQQVTLRCSPISGHKSVSWYQQVLGQGPQFIFQYYEKEERGRGNFPDRFSARQFPNYSSELNVNALLLGDSALYLCASSLEGRDGADTQYFGPGTRLTVL.

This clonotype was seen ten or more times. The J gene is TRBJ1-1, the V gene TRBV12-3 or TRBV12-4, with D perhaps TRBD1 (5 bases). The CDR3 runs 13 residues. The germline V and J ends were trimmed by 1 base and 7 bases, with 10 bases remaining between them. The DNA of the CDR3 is TGTGCCAGCAGTTTAGATCGGGACCGTGAAGCTTTCTTT. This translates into CASSLDRDREAFF.

CDR3 residues: CASSKGDVDEQFF. The CDR3 coding sequence is TGCGCCAGCAGTAAAGGTGATGTCGATGAGCAGTTCTTC. The rearrangement links TRBV5-1 to TRBJ2-1; D remains unclear. This CDR3 contains 13 residues. Germline V gives CDR1 SGHRS, CDR2 YFSETQ. Trimming removed 5 bases at V and 8 bases at J, with 14 bases between. Complete variable domain (other parts from reference TRBV5-1 and TRBJ2-1): KAGVTQTPRYLIKTRGQQVTLSCSPISGHRSVSWYQQTPGQGLQFLFEYFSETQRNKGNFPGRFSGRQFSNSRSEMNVSTLELGDSALYLCASSKGDVDEQFFGPGTRLTVL.

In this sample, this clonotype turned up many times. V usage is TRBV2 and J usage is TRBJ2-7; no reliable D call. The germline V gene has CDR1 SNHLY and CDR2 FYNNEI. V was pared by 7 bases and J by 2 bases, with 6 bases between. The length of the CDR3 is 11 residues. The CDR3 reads CASKETYEQYF. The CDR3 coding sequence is TGTGCCAGCAAGGAAACCTACGAGCAGTACTTC.

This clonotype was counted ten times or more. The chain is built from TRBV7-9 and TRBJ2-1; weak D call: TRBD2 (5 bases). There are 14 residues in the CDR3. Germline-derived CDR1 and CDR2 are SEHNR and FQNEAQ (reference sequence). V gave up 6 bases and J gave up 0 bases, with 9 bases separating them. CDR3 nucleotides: TGTGCCAGCAGTGAGGGAAGCTCCTACAATGAGCAGTTCTTC. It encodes CASSEGSSYNEQFF.

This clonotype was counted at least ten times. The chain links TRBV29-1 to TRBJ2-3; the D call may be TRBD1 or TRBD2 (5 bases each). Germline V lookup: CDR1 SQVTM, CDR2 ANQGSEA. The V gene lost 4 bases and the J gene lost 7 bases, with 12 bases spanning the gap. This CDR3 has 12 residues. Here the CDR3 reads CSVGGWGNTQYF. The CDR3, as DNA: TGCAGCGTTGGGGGTTGGGGGAATACGCAGTATTTT.

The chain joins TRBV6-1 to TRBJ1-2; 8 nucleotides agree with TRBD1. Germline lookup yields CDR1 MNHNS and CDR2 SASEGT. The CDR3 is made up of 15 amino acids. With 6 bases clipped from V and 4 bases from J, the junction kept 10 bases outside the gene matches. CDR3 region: CASSETTGEIYGYTF. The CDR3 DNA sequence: TGTGCCAGCAGCGAGACGACAGGGGAAATCTATGGCTACACCTTC.

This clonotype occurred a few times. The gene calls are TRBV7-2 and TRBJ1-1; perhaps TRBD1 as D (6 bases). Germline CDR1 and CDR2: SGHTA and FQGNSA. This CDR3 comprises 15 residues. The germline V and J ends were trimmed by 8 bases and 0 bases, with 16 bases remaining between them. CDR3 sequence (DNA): TGTGCCAGCGGACCTGGGGGGGGCCTGAACACTGAAGCTTTCTTT. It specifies CASGPGGGLNTEAFF.

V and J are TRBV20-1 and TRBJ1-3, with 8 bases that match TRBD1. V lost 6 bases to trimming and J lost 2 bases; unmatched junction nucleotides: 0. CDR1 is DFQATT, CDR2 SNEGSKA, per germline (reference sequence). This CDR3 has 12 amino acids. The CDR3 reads CSADRAGNTIYF. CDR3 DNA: TGCAGTGCGGACAGGGCTGGAAACACCATATATTTT.

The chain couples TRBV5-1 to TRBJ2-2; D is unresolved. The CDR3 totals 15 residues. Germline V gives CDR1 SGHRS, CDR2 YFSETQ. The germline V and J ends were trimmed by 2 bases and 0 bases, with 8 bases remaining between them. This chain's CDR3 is CASSFYDANTGELFF. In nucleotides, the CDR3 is TGCGCCAGCAGCTTTTACGACGCGAACACCGGGGAGCTGTTTTTT.

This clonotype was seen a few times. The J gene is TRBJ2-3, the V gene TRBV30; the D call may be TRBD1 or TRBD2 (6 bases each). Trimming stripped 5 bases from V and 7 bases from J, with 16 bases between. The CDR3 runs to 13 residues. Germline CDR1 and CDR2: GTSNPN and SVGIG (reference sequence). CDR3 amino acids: CAWSSEGVYTQYF. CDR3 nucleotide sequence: TGTGCCTGGTCCTCGGAGGGGGTATATACGCAGTATTTT.